These 3 T cell receptor beta chains were all obtained from the same sample, sequenced in a study of blood T cell repertoires in COVID-19. Libraries were prepared by immunoSEQ multiplex PCR; TCRdb keeps only in-frame clonotypes and omits some of them. The table has around 320,000 clones, about nine tenths seen once. The material sequenced was peripheral blood. Receptors were obtained from a man aged 18 to 35 with active or convalescent COVID-19.

The chain is built from TRBV6-5 and TRBJ1-1; 7 bases agree with TRBD1. The CDR3 spans 15 residues. V gave up 6 bases and J gave up 4 bases; unmatched junction bases: 11. Germline CDR1 is MNHEY and CDR2 is SVGAGI. The CDR3 region has the DNA TGTGCCAGCAGCACCAGGGGGTGGGGGCGCACTGAAGCTTTCTTT. It codes for CASSTRGWGRTEAFF.

This clone occurred once. The gene calls are TRBV12-5 and TRBJ1-3, with TRBD1 identical over 8 bases. This CDR3 comprises 15 residues. With 1 base clipped from V and 4 bases from J, the junction kept 3 bases outside the gene matches. Per the germline V gene, CDR1 is LGHNT and CDR2 is FRNRAP. The CDR3 nucleotides read TGTGCTAGTGGTTTGGGGACAGGGCAAGGAAACACCATATATTTT. Translation gives CASGLGTGQGNTIYF.

V usage is TRBV18 and J usage is TRBJ1-2; D is unclear. The CDR3 extends over 13 amino acids. V gave up 0 bases and J gave up 8 bases, with 10 bases separating them. CDR1 is KGHSH, CDR2 LQKENI, per germline. CDR3 nucleotide sequence: TGTGCCAGCTCACCACCGGGCTTGACCGGCTACACCTTC. Amino acids: CASSPPGLTGYTF. Full variable domain (missing parts from reference TRBV18 and TRBJ1-2): NAGVMQNPRHLVRRRGQEARLRCSPMKGHSHVYWYRQLPEEGLKFMVYLQKENIIDESGMPKERFSAEFPKEGPSILRIQQVVRGDSAAYFCASSPPGLTGYTFGSGTRLTVV.